A single T cell receptor (beta chain) is shown here with its context. The sample comes from a study of blood T cell repertoires in COVID-19. As for the study in general: Acute and convalescent COVID-19 samples came from the United States, Italy and Spain.

Clones were read by immunoSEQ multiplex PCR, and TCRdb kept only the in-frame ones, dropping some. Of around 250,000 clones listed, approximately 78% are singletons. This TCR was recovered from a woman aged 18-29 years with acute or convalescent COVID-19. The material sequenced was peripheral blood.

The CDR3 bases are TGTGCCAGTAGTAACAGGGCCGGCGTGAACACTGAAGCTTTCTTT. Its protein product is CASSNRAGVNTEAFF. The chain employs TRBV19 and TRBJ1-1; D possibly corresponds to TRBD1 (6 bases). This CDR3 is 15 amino acids long. Germline CDR1 reads LNHDA; CDR2 reads SQIVND (reference sequence). V shed 4 bases and J shed 0 bases, with 12 bases lying between them.